These T cell receptor beta chains were read from a single sample in a study of graft-versus-host responses after intestinal transplantation. Data came from immunoSEQ multiplex PCR; TCRdb stores just in-frame clones and leaves some out. This repertoire shows tens of thousands of clones, under 95% found once; its top ten account for less than 6%. This specimen consisted of PBMCs, obtained approximately 660 days after intestinal transplant. These receptors all stem from a human patient who received an intestinal transplant, so some T cells may come from the graft donor. Each CDR3 is given without its conserved first and last residue. Fields, in order: D gene, clone size, V gene, CDR3 protein. The D gene is left open where the match is weak. Clone size is not always given. Where it is, it says once, few, many or a class for expanded clones.

D gene: TRBD1; clone size: .; V gene: TRBV19; CDR3 protein: ASRSTGGGKEAF
D gene: .; clone size: .; V gene: TRBV21-1; CDR3 protein: ASSKDREQY
D gene: .; clone size: once; V gene: TRBV6-1; CDR3 protein: ASSEGNYGYT
D gene: .; clone size: once; V gene: TRBV27; CDR3 protein: ASSFTERYEQY
D gene: TRBD1; clone size: .; V gene: TRBV7-9; CDR3 protein: ASSFPGWGTELNYGYT
D gene: TRBD2; clone size: .; V gene: TRBV5-1; CDR3 protein: ASSTRLAGDNEQF
D gene: TRBD1; clone size: .; V gene: TRBV7-9; CDR3 protein: ASSVQGAEDTQY
D gene: .; clone size: .; V gene: TRBV5-1; CDR3 protein: ASSPRVQGPYGYT
D gene: TRBD1; clone size: .; V gene: TRBV18; CDR3 protein: ASSPKTGGREGYT
D gene: .; clone size: .; V gene: TRBV6-4; CDR3 protein: ASSEGARATDTQY
D gene: TRBD1; clone size: .; V gene: TRBV11-2; CDR3 protein: ASRGSGGVINGYT
D gene: .; clone size: .; V gene: TRBV5-1; CDR3 protein: ASSTTPLLASQETQY
D gene: .; clone size: .; V gene: TRBV14; CDR3 protein: ASARNPGNYEQF
D gene: TRBD2; clone size: .; V gene: TRBV4-1; CDR3 protein: ASSQDRGGPYEQY
D gene: .; clone size: .; V gene: TRBV4-1; CDR3 protein: ASSQYTSYEQY
D gene: TRBD1; clone size: .; V gene: TRBV11-2; CDR3 protein: ASSSSTGGNSPLH
D gene: TRBD1; clone size: .; V gene: TRBV29-1; CDR3 protein: SDSPPGQGRGWNEKLF
D gene: .; clone size: .; V gene: TRBV11-2; CDR3 protein: ASSLAGTGYEQY
D gene: .; clone size: .; V gene: TRBV6-6; CDR3 protein: ASSYRRNTEAF
D gene: .; clone size: .; V gene: TRBV5-6; CDR3 protein: ASSLGVGPSTDTQY
D gene: .; clone size: .; V gene: TRBV7-3; CDR3 protein: ASSDSTNYGYT
D gene: .; clone size: .; V gene: TRBV9; CDR3 protein: ASSPRGDSGLNIQY
D gene: .; clone size: .; V gene: TRBV13; CDR3 protein: ASKAGNRNQPQH
D gene: TRBD1; clone size: .; V gene: TRBV13; CDR3 protein: ASSSIQGVGDSDTQY
D gene: .; clone size: .; V gene: TRBV5-1; CDR3 protein: ASSLEGDTQY
D gene: TRBD2; clone size: .; V gene: TRBV19; CDR3 protein: ASSFRTSGLLYTDTQY
D gene: .; clone size: .; V gene: TRBV6-5; CDR3 protein: ASSSGGNTIY